Listed below are T cell receptor beta chains from one sample, sequenced in a study of Graves' ophthalmopathy and Graves' hyperthyroidism. TCRdb used MiXCR to reprocess the multiplex PCR reads, holding one entry per CDR3 protein. The data contain fewer than 400,000 distinct CDR3 sequences, around 17% of them singletons. The sequencing input was peripheral blood. Receptors originate from a young woman with Graves' ophthalmopathy. Both conserved end residues are part of each CDR3. A D gene is named only where the DNA matches it firmly. Expanded clones are given a class, and other clones once, few, many or no size at all.

d_gene: TRBD2
j_gene: TRBJ2-4
abundance: many
v_gene: TRBV27
CDR3nt: TGTGCCAGCAGTTTATTGTCGACTACGGGGGGCAAAAACATTCAGTACTTC
CDR3aa: CASSLLSTTGGKNIQYF

d_gene: TRBD1
j_gene: TRBJ1-3
abundance: many
v_gene: TRBV4-3
CDR3nt: TGCGCCAGCAGCCAGGACAGGGGGGGCGACTCTGGAAACACCATATATTTT
CDR3aa: CASSQDRGGDSGNTIYF

d_gene: -
j_gene: TRBJ2-1
abundance: many
v_gene: TRBV20-1
CDR3nt: TGCAGTGCTAGAGTTGGGGGGCGGAATGAGCAGTTCTTC
CDR3aa: CSARVGGRNEQFF

d_gene: -
j_gene: TRBJ1-1
abundance: many
v_gene: TRBV28
CDR3nt: TGTGCCAGCAGTTCGGACAGATTGAACACTGAAGCTTTCTTT
CDR3aa: CASSSDRLNTEAFF

d_gene: -
j_gene: TRBJ2-7
abundance: many
v_gene: TRBV28
CDR3nt: TGTGCCAGCAGTTTATACCAGTTTTCCTACGAGCAGTACTTC
CDR3aa: CASSLYQFSYEQYF

d_gene: -
j_gene: TRBJ2-5
abundance: many
v_gene: TRBV6-5
CDR3nt: TGTGCCAGCACCACCGTGGGTGGGGAGACCCAGTACTTC
CDR3aa: CASTTVGGETQYF

d_gene: -
j_gene: TRBJ2-4
abundance: -
v_gene: TRBV28
CDR3nt: TGTGCCAGCAGTGGGGACCCTGGGCTGGGAAACATTCAGTACTTC
CDR3aa: CASSGDPGLGNIQYF

d_gene: -
j_gene: TRBJ1-2
abundance: many
v_gene: TRBV11-2
CDR3nt: TGTGCCAGCAGCTTGACACCGATTAACTATGGCTACACCTTC
CDR3aa: CASSLTPINYGYTF

d_gene: -
j_gene: TRBJ2-5
abundance: many
v_gene: TRBV28
CDR3nt: TGTGCCAGCAGTTTAATTTCCGTTCGGACCCAGTACTTC
CDR3aa: CASSLISVRTQYF

d_gene: -
j_gene: TRBJ1-1
abundance: -
v_gene: TRBV6-2/TRBV6-3
CDR3nt: TGTGCCAGCATCTCCCGAGGGAGTAAAGCTTTCTTT
CDR3aa: CASISRGSKAFF

d_gene: -
j_gene: TRBJ2-7
abundance: -
v_gene: TRBV28
CDR3nt: TGTGCCAGCAGTTTTCCGGACTTTTCATCCTACGAGCAGTACTTC
CDR3aa: CASSFPDFSSYEQYF

d_gene: -
j_gene: TRBJ1-1
abundance: many
v_gene: TRBV10-3
CDR3nt: TGTGCCATCAGTGAGGTGACAGGCGTTAACACTGAAGCTTTCTTT
CDR3aa: CAISEVTGVNTEAFF

d_gene: -
j_gene: TRBJ2-7
abundance: many
v_gene: TRBV6-5
CDR3nt: TGTGCCAGCAGTTACTCAGGGGTCCCAACCTACGAGCAGTACTTC
CDR3aa: CASSYSGVPTYEQYF

d_gene: -
j_gene: TRBJ1-2
abundance: many
v_gene: TRBV19
CDR3nt: TGTGCCAGTAGTACCCAGGGAGCCTATGGCTACACCTTC
CDR3aa: CASSTQGAYGYTF

d_gene: -
j_gene: TRBJ2-5
abundance: many
v_gene: TRBV30
CDR3nt: TGTGCCTGGAATAAGGGACTCCAAGAGACCCAGTACTTC
CDR3aa: CAWNKGLQETQYF

d_gene: -
j_gene: TRBJ2-7
abundance: -
v_gene: TRBV7-2
CDR3nt: TGTGCCAGCAGCCAAGCGAGGGCCCGCCCGGACGAGCAGTACTTC
CDR3aa: CASSQARARPDEQYF

d_gene: -
j_gene: TRBJ2-7
abundance: many
v_gene: TRBV28
CDR3nt: TGTGCCAGCAGTTTAACTGCTAGTTCCCCATACGAGCAGTACTTC
CDR3aa: CASSLTASSPYEQYF

d_gene: -
j_gene: TRBJ2-7
abundance: many
v_gene: TRBV3-1
CDR3nt: TGTGCCAGCAGCCAAGTCGTGGTTGGCGAGCAGTACTTC
CDR3aa: CASSQVVVGEQYF

d_gene: -
j_gene: TRBJ2-2
abundance: many
v_gene: TRBV6-2/TRBV6-3
CDR3nt: TGTGCCAGCAGTTACGGAGACTCAATGAACACCGGGGAGCTGTTTTTT
CDR3aa: CASSYGDSMNTGELFF

d_gene: -
j_gene: TRBJ1-2
abundance: once
v_gene: TRBV24-1
CDR3nt: TGTGCCACCAGTGATTTGTACACGAACTATGGCTACACCTTC
CDR3aa: CATSDLYTNYGYTF

d_gene: -
j_gene: TRBJ1-5
abundance: many
v_gene: TRBV7-6
CDR3nt: TGTGCCAGCAGCTTAGAGACAAATCAGCCCCAGCATTTT
CDR3aa: CASSLETNQPQHF

d_gene: -
j_gene: TRBJ2-6
abundance: many
v_gene: TRBV11-2
CDR3nt: TGTGCCAGCAGCTTAGACCGCTGGACCTCCTCTGGGGCCAACGTCCTGACTTTC
CDR3aa: CASSLDRWTSSGANVLTF

d_gene: TRBD2
j_gene: TRBJ2-7
abundance: -
v_gene: TRBV5-1
CDR3nt: TGCGCCAGCAGTCCAGCGGGAGTAACCTACGAGCAGTACTTC
CDR3aa: CASSPAGVTYEQYF

d_gene: -
j_gene: TRBJ2-7
abundance: few
v_gene: TRBV3-1
CDR3nt: TGTGCCAGCAGCCATCCGCACCCGGGGGTCAGCTCCTACGAGCAGTACTTC
CDR3aa: CASSHPHPGVSSYEQYF

d_gene: TRBD1
j_gene: TRBJ1-1
abundance: many
v_gene: TRBV6-1
CDR3nt: TGTGCCAGCAGTCCGGGACAGGGGGCTTTATTCACTGAAGCTTTCTTT
CDR3aa: CASSPGQGALFTEAFF

d_gene: -
j_gene: TRBJ1-3
abundance: -
v_gene: TRBV28
CDR3nt: TGTGCCAGCAGTCCTTTCGGGAGTTCTGGAAACACCATATATTTT
CDR3aa: CASSPFGSSGNTIYF

d_gene: TRBD2
j_gene: TRBJ2-5
abundance: many
v_gene: TRBV7-3
CDR3nt: TGTGCCAGCAGCGCTCCCGGGCACCGGGGGGCCCAGTACTTC
CDR3aa: CASSAPGHRGAQYF

d_gene: -
j_gene: TRBJ1-2
abundance: many
v_gene: TRBV12-3/TRBV12-4
CDR3nt: TGTGCCAGCAGTTTAGGTGCGGGGGGCACCTATGGCTACACCTTC
CDR3aa: CASSLGAGGTYGYTF

d_gene: -
j_gene: TRBJ1-5
abundance: many
v_gene: TRBV12-3/TRBV12-4
CDR3nt: TGTGCCAGCACCCAGGGTTTTGGTCAGCCCCAGCATTTT
CDR3aa: CASTQGFGQPQHF

d_gene: TRBD1
j_gene: TRBJ1-6
abundance: many
v_gene: TRBV20-1
CDR3nt: TGCAGTGCCTCCGACAGGGCCCGTCCCTCTAATTCACCCCTCCACTTT
CDR3aa: CSASDRARPSNSPLHF

d_gene: -
j_gene: TRBJ2-7
abundance: many
v_gene: TRBV5-5
CDR3nt: TGTGCCAGCAGCTTGATCAGCTTTTACGAGCAGTACTTC
CDR3aa: CASSLISFYEQYF

d_gene: -
j_gene: TRBJ2-2
abundance: many
v_gene: TRBV11-2
CDR3nt: TGTGCCAGCAGCTGGGGGCGGGAGTCCGGGGAGCTGTTTTTT
CDR3aa: CASSWGRESGELFF

d_gene: -
j_gene: TRBJ1-5
abundance: many
v_gene: TRBV10-3
CDR3nt: TGTGCCATCAGTGATCCCCCTCAGCCCCAGCATTTT
CDR3aa: CAISDPPQPQHF

d_gene: TRBD1
j_gene: TRBJ2-5
abundance: -
v_gene: TRBV12-3/TRBV12-4
CDR3nt: TGTGCCAGCAGTTTATGGCCGGGGACAGGGAAGACCCAGTACTTC
CDR3aa: CASSLWPGTGKTQYF

d_gene: -
j_gene: TRBJ1-3
abundance: many
v_gene: TRBV25-1
CDR3nt: TGTGCCAGCGGGGGGGGACACCTCTCTGGAAACACCATATATTTT
CDR3aa: CASGGGHLSGNTIYF

d_gene: TRBD2
j_gene: TRBJ2-5
abundance: many
v_gene: TRBV9
CDR3nt: TGTGCCAGCAGCTCCCCGGGACTAGCGGCACAAGAGACCCAGTACTTC
CDR3aa: CASSSPGLAAQETQYF

d_gene: -
j_gene: TRBJ1-1
abundance: many
v_gene: TRBV29-1
CDR3nt: TGCAGCGTTGAAGTTGGGGCGGCTGAAGCTTTCTTT
CDR3aa: CSVEVGAAEAFF

d_gene: -
j_gene: TRBJ1-6
abundance: many
v_gene: TRBV12-3/TRBV12-4
CDR3nt: TGTGCCAGCAGTCCAAAAACGGGACTCCTGAGCTCCTATAATTCACCCCTCCACTTT
CDR3aa: CASSPKTGLLSSYNSPLHF

d_gene: -
j_gene: TRBJ2-7
abundance: many
v_gene: TRBV6-5
CDR3nt: TGTGCCATAACGGAGAACTACGAGCAGTACTTC
CDR3aa: CAITENYEQYF

d_gene: TRBD1
j_gene: TRBJ1-2
abundance: many
v_gene: TRBV28
CDR3nt: TGTGCCAGCAGTTTATTACAGGGGAGGACTGGCTACACCTTC
CDR3aa: CASSLLQGRTGYTF

d_gene: -
j_gene: TRBJ1-1
abundance: many
v_gene: TRBV4-2
CDR3nt: TGTGCCAGCAGCCACCATAGAAGGGGTGGAGGAGTCGGCAACGTGAACACTGAAGCTTTCTTT
CDR3aa: CASSHHRRGGGVGNVNTEAFF

d_gene: -
j_gene: TRBJ2-7
abundance: many
v_gene: TRBV19
CDR3nt: TGTGCCAGTAGTACTCATGCGTCCAGTTTGGGCGAGCAGTACTTC
CDR3aa: CASSTHASSLGEQYF

d_gene: -
j_gene: TRBJ2-2
abundance: many
v_gene: TRBV6-1
CDR3nt: TGTGCCAGCAGCGGGGGGCAAAGGTGGCTGTTTTTT
CDR3aa: CASSGGQRWLFF

d_gene: -
j_gene: TRBJ1-6
abundance: many
v_gene: TRBV6-2/TRBV6-3
CDR3nt: TGTGCCAGCGAGGGTACCGGGAATTCACCCCTCCACTTT
CDR3aa: CASEGTGNSPLHF

d_gene: -
j_gene: TRBJ1-2
abundance: many
v_gene: TRBV20-1
CDR3nt: TGCAGTGCTAGAGGCTTCGCATCTAACTATGGCTACACCTTC
CDR3aa: CSARGFASNYGYTF

d_gene: TRBD2
j_gene: TRBJ2-7
abundance: -
v_gene: TRBV13
CDR3nt: TGTGCCAGCAGCTCAAAGGGGACTAGCGGGACCAGAACCTACGAGCAGTACTTC
CDR3aa: CASSSKGTSGTRTYEQYF

d_gene: -
j_gene: TRBJ2-5
abundance: -
v_gene: TRBV6-1
CDR3nt: TGTGCCAGCAGTGATTTGTTCGTTCGGGGGCGGCAAGAGACCCAGTACTTC
CDR3aa: CASSDLFVRGRQETQYF

d_gene: -
j_gene: TRBJ2-5
abundance: many
v_gene: TRBV15
CDR3nt: TGTGCCACCAGCAGAGATACCCCCGCTAGGGAGACCCAGTACTTC
CDR3aa: CATSRDTPARETQYF

d_gene: -
j_gene: TRBJ2-7
abundance: few
v_gene: TRBV29-1
CDR3nt: TGCAGCGTTCTCCACGGGGCACCATTCTCCTACGAGCAGTACTTC
CDR3aa: CSVLHGAPFSYEQYF

d_gene: TRBD1
j_gene: TRBJ2-5
abundance: -
v_gene: TRBV2
CDR3nt: TGTGCCAGCAGTCCCCGGGACAGGGGTCTCCGAGAGACCCAGTACTTC
CDR3aa: CASSPRDRGLRETQYF

d_gene: -
j_gene: TRBJ2-7
abundance: -
v_gene: TRBV7-2
CDR3nt: TGTGCCAGCAGCTTAGGTGGGTTGGCCTACGAGCAGTACTTC
CDR3aa: CASSLGGLAYEQYF

d_gene: TRBD1
j_gene: TRBJ2-4
abundance: many
v_gene: TRBV6-4
CDR3nt: TGTGCCAGCAGAAACCGCCCAGACAGGGGAGCTGATCTAGCCAAAAACATTCAGTACTTC
CDR3aa: CASRNRPDRGADLAKNIQYF

d_gene: -
j_gene: TRBJ1-3
abundance: many
v_gene: TRBV29-1
CDR3nt: TGCAGCGTTGAAGGACGTAACTCTGGAAACACCATATATTTT
CDR3aa: CSVEGRNSGNTIYF

d_gene: -
j_gene: TRBJ1-3
abundance: many
v_gene: TRBV7-8
CDR3nt: TGTGCCAGCAGCGTCGAAGGGGGGAGAAACACCATATATTTT
CDR3aa: CASSVEGGRNTIYF

d_gene: -
j_gene: TRBJ2-7
abundance: few
v_gene: TRBV6-1
CDR3nt: TGTGCCAGCAGCGTAGGCGTGGGTTTCTCCTACGAGCAGTACTTC
CDR3aa: CASSVGVGFSYEQYF